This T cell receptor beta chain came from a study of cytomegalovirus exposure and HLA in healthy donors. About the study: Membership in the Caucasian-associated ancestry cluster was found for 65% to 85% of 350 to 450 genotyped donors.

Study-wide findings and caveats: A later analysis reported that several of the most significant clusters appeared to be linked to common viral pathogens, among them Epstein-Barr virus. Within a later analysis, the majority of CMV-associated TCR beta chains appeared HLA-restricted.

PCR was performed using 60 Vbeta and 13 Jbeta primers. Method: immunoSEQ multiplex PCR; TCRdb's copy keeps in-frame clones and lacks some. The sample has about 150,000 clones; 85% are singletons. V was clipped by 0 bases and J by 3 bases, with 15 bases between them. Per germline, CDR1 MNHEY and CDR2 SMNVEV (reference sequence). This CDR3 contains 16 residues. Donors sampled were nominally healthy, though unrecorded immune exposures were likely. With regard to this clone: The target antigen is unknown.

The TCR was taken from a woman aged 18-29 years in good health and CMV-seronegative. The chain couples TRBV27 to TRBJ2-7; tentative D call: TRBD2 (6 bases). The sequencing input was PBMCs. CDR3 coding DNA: TGTGCCAGCAGTTTATCGCTGGAGGGGAGCTTCTACGAGCAGTACTTC. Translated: CASSLSLEGSFYEQYF.